The TCR beta chain described here comes from a study of regulatory T cells in long-lasting Graves disease. Germline V gene sequence: CDR1 SGHRS, CDR2 YFSETQ. This CDR3 has 16 residues. Deletions cut 5 bases from V and 3 bases from J, with 20 bases between. Time point reported: newly diagnosed GD, antithyroid drugs for less than 3 months. The authors made the TCR library using RNA they extracted from PBMCs. Study outcomes and limitations: Public clonotype sharing was higher in persistent than newly diagnosed patients.

Investigators prepared the TCR beta libraries by applying iRepertoire HTBI primers and Arm-PCR of CDR3 regions. TCRdb redid the calling of the multiplex PCR reads with MiXCR, one entry per CDR3 protein. Among under 450,000 distinct CDR3 sequences listed, 16% were seen once. The table lists this clonotype with many counts. Its antigen remains unknown. The same data also went into a second study, on T cells in Graves' hyperthyroidism and ophthalmopathy.

The chain employs TRBV5-1 and TRBJ2-5, with D perhaps matching TRBD2 (6 bases). This specimen consisted of peripheral blood mononuclear cells (PBMCs), obtained at new diagnosis, from a patient treated with antithyroid drugs. The receptor comes from a woman aged 18-29 years with Graves disease. In DNA, the CDR3 is TGCGCCAGCAGTTCGATCGACCACCGGGGGAAAGAGACCCAGTACTTC. Translating gives CASSSIDHRGKETQYF. Full variable domain (outside the CDR3, taken from reference TRBV5-1 and TRBJ2-5): KAGVTQTPRYLIKTRGQQVTLSCSPISGHRSVSWYQQTPGQGLQFLFEYFSETQRNKGNFPGRFSGRQFSNSRSEMNVSTLELGDSALYLCASSSIDHRGKETQYFGPGTRLLVL.